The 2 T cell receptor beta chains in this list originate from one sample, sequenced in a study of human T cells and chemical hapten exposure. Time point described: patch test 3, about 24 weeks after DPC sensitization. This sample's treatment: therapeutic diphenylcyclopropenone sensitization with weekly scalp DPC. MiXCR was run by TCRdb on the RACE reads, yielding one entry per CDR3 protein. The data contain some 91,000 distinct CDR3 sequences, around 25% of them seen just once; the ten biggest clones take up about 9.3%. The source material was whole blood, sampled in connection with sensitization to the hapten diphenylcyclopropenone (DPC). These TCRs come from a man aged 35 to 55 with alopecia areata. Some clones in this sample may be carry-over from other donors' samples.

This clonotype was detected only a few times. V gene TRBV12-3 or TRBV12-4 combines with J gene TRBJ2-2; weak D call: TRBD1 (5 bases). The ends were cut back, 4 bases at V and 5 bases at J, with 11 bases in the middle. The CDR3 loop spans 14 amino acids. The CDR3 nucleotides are TGTGCCAGCAGTTCCCAGGGTTGGACCGGGGAGCTGTTTTTT. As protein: CASSSQGWTGELFF.

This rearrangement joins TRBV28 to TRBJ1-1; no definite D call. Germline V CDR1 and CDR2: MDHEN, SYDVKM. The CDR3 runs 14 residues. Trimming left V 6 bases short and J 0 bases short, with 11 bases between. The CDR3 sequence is CASSRLLLNTEAFF. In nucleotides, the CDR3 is TGTGCCAGCAGCCGACTCTTATTGAACACTGAAGCTTTCTTT.